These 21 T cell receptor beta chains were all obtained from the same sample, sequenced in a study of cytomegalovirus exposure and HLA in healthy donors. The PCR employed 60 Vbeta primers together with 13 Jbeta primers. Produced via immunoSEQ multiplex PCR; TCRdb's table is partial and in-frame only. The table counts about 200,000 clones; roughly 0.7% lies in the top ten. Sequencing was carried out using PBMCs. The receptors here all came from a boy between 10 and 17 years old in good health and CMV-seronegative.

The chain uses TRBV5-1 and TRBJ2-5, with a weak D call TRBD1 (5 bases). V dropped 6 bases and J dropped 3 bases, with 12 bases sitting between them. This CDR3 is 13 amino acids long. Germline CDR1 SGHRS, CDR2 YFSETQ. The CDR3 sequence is CASMKGNEETQYF. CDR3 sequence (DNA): TGCGCCAGCATGAAGGGGAACGAAGAGACCCAGTACTTC.

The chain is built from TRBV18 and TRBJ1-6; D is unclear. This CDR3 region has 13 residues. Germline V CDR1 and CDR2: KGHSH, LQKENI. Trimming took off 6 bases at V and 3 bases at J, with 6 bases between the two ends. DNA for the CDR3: TGTGCCAGCTCGGGAGACTATAATTCACCCCTCCACTTT. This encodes CASSGDYNSPLHF.

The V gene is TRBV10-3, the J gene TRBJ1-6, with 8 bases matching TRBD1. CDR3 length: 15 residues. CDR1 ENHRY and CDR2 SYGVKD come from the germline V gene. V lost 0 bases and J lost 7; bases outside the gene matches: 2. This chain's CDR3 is CAISESDRANSPLHF. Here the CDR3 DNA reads TGTGCCATCAGTGAGTCGGACAGGGCAAATTCACCCCTCCACTTT.

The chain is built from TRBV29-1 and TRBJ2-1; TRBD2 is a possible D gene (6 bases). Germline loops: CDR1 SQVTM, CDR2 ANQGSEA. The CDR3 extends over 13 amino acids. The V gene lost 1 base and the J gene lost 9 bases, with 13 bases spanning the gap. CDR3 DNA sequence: TGCAGCGTTGAAGTTAGGAGGGGCGGTGAGCAGTTCTTC. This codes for CSVEVRRGGEQFF.

The CDR3 bases are TGTGCCACGACCTACCGGGTCACCACAGATACGCAGTATTTT. This sequence encodes CATTYRVTTDTQYF. V usage is TRBV19 and J usage is TRBJ2-3; D is unresolved. V was pared by 10 bases and J by 2 bases, with 16 bases between. The germline gives CDR1 LNHDA, CDR2 SQIVND (reference sequence). The CDR3 length is 14 residues.

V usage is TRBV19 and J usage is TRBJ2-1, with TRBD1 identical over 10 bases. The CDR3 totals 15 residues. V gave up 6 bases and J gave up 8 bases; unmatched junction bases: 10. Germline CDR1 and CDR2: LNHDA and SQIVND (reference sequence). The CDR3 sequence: CASREVDRGFDEQFF. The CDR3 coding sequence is TGTGCCAGTAGGGAAGTGGACAGGGGGTTCGATGAGCAGTTCTTC.

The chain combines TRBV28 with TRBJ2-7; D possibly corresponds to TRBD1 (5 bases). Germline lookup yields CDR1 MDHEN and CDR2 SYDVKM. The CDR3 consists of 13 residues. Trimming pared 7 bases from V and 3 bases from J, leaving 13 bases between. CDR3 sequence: CASKADSHYEQYF. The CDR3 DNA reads TGTGCCAGCAAGGCCGACAGCCACTACGAGCAGTACTTC.

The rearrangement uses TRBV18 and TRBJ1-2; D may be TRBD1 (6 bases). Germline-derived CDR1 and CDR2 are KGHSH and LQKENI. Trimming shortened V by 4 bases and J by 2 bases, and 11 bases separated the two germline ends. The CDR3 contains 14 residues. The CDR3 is CASSLGASNYGYTF. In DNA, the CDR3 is TGTGCCAGCTCACTGGGGGCGTCGAACTATGGCTACACCTTC.

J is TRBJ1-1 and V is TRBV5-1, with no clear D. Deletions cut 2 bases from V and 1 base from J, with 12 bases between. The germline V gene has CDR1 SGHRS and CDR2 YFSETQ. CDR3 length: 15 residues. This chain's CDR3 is CASSFSGGENTEAFF. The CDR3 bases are TGCGCCAGCAGCTTTAGCGGAGGAGAGAACACTGAAGCTTTCTTT.

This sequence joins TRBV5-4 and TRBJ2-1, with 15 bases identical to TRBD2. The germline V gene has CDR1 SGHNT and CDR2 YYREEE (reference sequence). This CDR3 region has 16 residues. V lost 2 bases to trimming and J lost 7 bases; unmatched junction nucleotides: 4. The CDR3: CASSFGTSGGPNEQFF. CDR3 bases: TGTGCCAGCAGCTTCGGGACTAGCGGGGGGCCGAATGAGCAGTTCTTC.

The CDR3 nucleotides are TGTGCCAGCACCCCCGGTTCGGCAGGGGGCTCAGAAAAACTGTTTTTT. It encodes CASTPGSAGGSEKLFF. The V call is TRBV28, the J call TRBJ1-4, with TRBD1 matching 8 bases. Looked up from germline, CDR1 is MDHEN and CDR2 is SYDVKM. With V trimmed by 7 bases and J by 8 bases, 15 bases remained unmatched. CDR3 length equals 16 residues.

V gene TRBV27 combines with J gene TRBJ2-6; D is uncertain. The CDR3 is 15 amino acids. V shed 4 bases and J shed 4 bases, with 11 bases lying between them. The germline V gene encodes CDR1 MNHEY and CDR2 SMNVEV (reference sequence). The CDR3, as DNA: TGTGCCAGCAGTTCCAATTTCCGGGGGGCCAACGTCCTGACTTTC. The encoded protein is CASSSNFRGANVLTF.

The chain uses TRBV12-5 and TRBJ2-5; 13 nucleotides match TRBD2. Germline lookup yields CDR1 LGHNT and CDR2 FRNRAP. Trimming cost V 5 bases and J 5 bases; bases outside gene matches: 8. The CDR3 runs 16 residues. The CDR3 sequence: CASGPGLAGVKETQYF. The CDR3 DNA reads TGTGCTAGTGGTCCAGGACTAGCGGGGGTTAAGGAGACCCAGTACTTC.

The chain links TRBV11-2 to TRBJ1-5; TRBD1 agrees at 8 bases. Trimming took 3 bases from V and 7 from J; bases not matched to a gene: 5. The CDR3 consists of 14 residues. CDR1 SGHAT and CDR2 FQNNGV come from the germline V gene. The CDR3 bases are TGTGCCAGCAGCTTCGGACAGGGAGGACAGCCCCAGCATTTT. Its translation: CASSFGQGGQPQHF. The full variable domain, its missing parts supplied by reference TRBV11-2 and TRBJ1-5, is EAGVAQSPRYKIIEKRQSVAFWCNPISGHATLYWYQQILGQGPKLLIQFQNNGVVDDSQLPKDRFSAERLKGVDSTLKIQPAKLEDSAVYLCASSFGQGGQPQHFGDGTRLSIL.

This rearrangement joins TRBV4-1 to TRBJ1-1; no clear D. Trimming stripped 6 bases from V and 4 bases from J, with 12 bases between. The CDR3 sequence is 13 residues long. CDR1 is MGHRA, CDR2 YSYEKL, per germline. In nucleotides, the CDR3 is TGCGCCAGCAGACAAATTGGGAGCACTGAAGCTTTCTTT. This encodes CASRQIGSTEAFF.

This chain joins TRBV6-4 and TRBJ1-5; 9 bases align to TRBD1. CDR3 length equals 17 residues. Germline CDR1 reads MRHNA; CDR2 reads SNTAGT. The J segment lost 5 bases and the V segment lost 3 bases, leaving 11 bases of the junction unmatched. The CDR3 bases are TGTGCCAGCAGTGATGACAGGGGGGCCCATGGCCATCAGCCCCAGCATTTT. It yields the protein CASSDDRGAHGHQPQHF.

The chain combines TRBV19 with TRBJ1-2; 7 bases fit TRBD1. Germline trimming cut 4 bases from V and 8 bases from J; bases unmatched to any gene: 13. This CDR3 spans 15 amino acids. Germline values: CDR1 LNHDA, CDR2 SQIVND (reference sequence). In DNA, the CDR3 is TGTGCCAGTAGTAGCCTATTAGGGGGCGCGCAGGGCTACACCTTC. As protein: CASSSLLGGAQGYTF.

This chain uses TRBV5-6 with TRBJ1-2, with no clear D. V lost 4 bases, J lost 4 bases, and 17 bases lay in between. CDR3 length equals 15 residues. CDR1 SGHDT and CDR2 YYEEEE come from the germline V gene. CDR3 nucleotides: TGTGCCAGCAGCAAACCGCGGGTGGGTTCCTATGGCTACACCTTC. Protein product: CASSKPRVGSYGYTF.

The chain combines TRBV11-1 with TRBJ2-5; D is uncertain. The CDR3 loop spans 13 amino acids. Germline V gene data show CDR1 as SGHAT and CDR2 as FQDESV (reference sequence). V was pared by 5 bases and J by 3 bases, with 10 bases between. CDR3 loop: CASSPLGEETQYF. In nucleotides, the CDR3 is TGTGCCAGCAGCCCCTTGGGCGAAGAGACCCAGTACTTC.

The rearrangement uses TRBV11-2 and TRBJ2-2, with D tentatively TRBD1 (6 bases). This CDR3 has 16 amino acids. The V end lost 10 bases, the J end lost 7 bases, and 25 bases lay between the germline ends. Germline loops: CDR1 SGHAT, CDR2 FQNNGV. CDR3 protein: CATTPTDRPRGGELFF. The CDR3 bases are TGTGCCACCACCCCAACTGACAGGCCCCGGGGCGGGGAGCTGTTTTTT.

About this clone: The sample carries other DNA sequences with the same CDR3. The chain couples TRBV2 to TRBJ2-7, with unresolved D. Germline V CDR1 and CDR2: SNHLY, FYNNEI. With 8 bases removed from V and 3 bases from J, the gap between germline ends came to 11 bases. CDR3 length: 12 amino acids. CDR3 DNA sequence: TGTGCCAGCTTGTCTAGTGACTACGAGCAGTACTTC. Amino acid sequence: CASLSSDYEQYF.